This T cell receptor beta chain comes out of a study of T cell repertoires in cytomegalovirus infection. As for the study in general: Selected CMV epitopes included recently identified HLA-C-restricted ones as well as well-studied HLA-B-restricted ones. General study findings and limits: HLA-C-restricted, CMV-specific TCR beta clonotypes were dominant ex vivo.

CDR3 length equals 14 residues. From germline, CDR1 is SNHLY and CDR2 FYNNEI. The V segment lost 6 bases and the J segment 1 base; nucleotides outside the gene matches: 5. One entry per CDR3 protein results from TCRdb running MiXCR on the reads. The sample yields 300,000 to 400,000 distinct CDR3 sequences, around 29% seen once. This clonotype was seen a few times. Its antigen is currently unknown. The rearrangement joins TRBV2 to TRBJ2-7; TRBD1 matches at 8 bases. This receptor was obtained from a human donor in good health (CMV status not recorded). Some clones in this sample may be carry-over from other donors' samples. Sequencing used cultured PBMCs, obtained from culture after CMV antigen stimulation. CDR3: CASSAGGASYEQYF. The CDR3 bases are TGTGCCAGCAGCGCAGGGGGCGCGTCCTACGAGCAGTACTTC.